The rows below give T cell receptor beta chains drawn from one sample of a study of radiation and T cells in renal cell carcinoma. Sequencing was performed with immunoSEQ multiplex PCR; in TCRdb, only in-frame clones are kept and a portion is missing. The sample has some 150,000 clones, approximately 86% seen once; the top ten hold 10% to 15%. Sequences were derived from blood, sampled from a patient whose treatment included radiotherapy and nephrectomy. The receptors were gathered from a woman aged 45-65 years with renal cell carcinoma. Each CDR3 is given with its conserved first and last residue. A D gene is named only where the DNA matches it firmly. Clone size is shown for a subset of rows, as once, few, many or a class of expanded clone.

TRBD1	NA	TRBV7-9	TRBJ2-1	CASSSTSGTAYNEQFF	TGTGCCAGCAGCTCAACGTCCGGGACAGCCTACAATGAGCAGTTCTTC
TRBD2	NA	TRBV27	TRBJ2-3	CASNRGGITDTQYF	TGTGCCAGCAACCGGGGGGGAATCACAGATACGCAGTATTTT
TRBD1	NA	TRBV7-9	TRBJ1-4	CASSPYRGGNEKLFF	TGTGCCAGCAGCCCATACAGGGGGGGAAATGAAAAACTGTTTTTT
NA	NA	TRBV5-1	TRBJ1-5	CASSQGSNQPQHF	TGCGCCAGCAGTCAGGGGAGCAATCAGCCCCAGCATTTT
NA	NA	TRBV6-5	TRBJ1-1	CASSRGVRTEAFF	TGTGCCAGCAGCCGTGGGGTAAGGACTGAAGCTTTCTTT
NA	NA	TRBV11-2	TRBJ2-2	CASSRGRGNTGELFF	TGTGCCAGCAGCCGCGGAAGGGGAAACACCGGGGAGCTGTTTTTT
NA	NA	TRBV7-9	TRBJ1-1	CASSLTTGSRAEAFF	TGTGCCAGCAGCTTAACGACAGGCAGCAGGGCTGAAGCTTTCTTT
NA	NA	TRBV7-8	TRBJ1-1	CASSPRLGRNTEAFF	TGTGCCAGCAGCCCGAGGTTGGGCAGGAACACTGAAGCTTTCTTT
NA	NA	TRBV6-1	TRBJ1-1	CASRDFEMNTEAFF	TGTGCCAGCAGGGATTTTGAAATGAACACTGAAGCTTTCTTT
TRBD1	NA	TRBV7-8	TRBJ2-1	CASSTRQGAINEQFF	TGTGCCAGCAGCACCCGACAGGGGGCAATCAATGAGCAGTTCTTC
NA	NA	TRBV5-8	TRBJ1-1	CASKRGWEGRNTEAFF	TGTGCCAGCAAAAGGGGATGGGAGGGCCGTAACACTGAAGCTTTCTTT
TRBD2	once	TRBV5-6	TRBJ2-5	CASSPRGAGGLETQYF	TGTGCCAGCAGTCCCAGAGGGGCGGGGGGGTTAGAGACCCAGTACTTC
TRBD1	NA	TRBV15	TRBJ2-1	CATSAEPGQAYNEQFF	TGTGCCACCAGCGCCGAGCCGGGACAGGCCTACAATGAGCAGTTCTTC
TRBD1	few	TRBV19	TRBJ2-2	CASSQGANTGELFF	TGTGCCAGTAGTCAGGGGGCCAACACCGGGGAGCTGTTTTTT
TRBD1	NA	TRBV29-1	TRBJ2-7	CSVGDRVGEQYF	TGCAGCGTGGGGGACAGGGTGGGCGAGCAGTACTTC
NA	NA	TRBV5-4	TRBJ1-2	CASSSGGTNGYTF	TGTGCCAGCAGCTCCGGGGGTACGAATGGCTACACCTTC
TRBD1	NA	TRBV7-9	TRBJ1-2	CASSLVEGADGYTF	TGTGCCAGCAGCTTAGTAGAGGGGGCTGATGGCTACACCTTC
TRBD1	NA	TRBV7-9	TRBJ2-7	CASSLGGQGNSEQYF	TGTGCCAGCAGCTTGGGTGGACAGGGGAACTCCGAGCAGTACTTC
NA	NA	TRBV29-1	TRBJ1-1	CSVDSPAGAFF	TGCAGCGTGGACAGCCCCGCCGGGGCTTTCTTT
TRBD1	NA	TRBV5-1	TRBJ2-2	CASSYQGANTGELFF	TGCGCCAGCAGCTATCAGGGGGCTAACACCGGGGAGCTGTTTTTT
NA	NA	TRBV5-1	TRBJ2-7	CASSLATGQRVVEQYF	TGCGCCAGCAGCTTGGCCACAGGACAGCGCGTTGTCGAGCAGTACTTC
NA	NA	TRBV4-1	TRBJ1-4	CASSLGTREKLFF	TGCGCCAGCAGCCTCGGAACGAGAGAAAAACTGTTTTTT
TRBD1	NA	TRBV19	TRBJ2-6	CASSAPRTGFTGANVLTF	TGTGCCAGTAGTGCCCCTCGGACAGGGTTCACTGGGGCCAACGTCCTGACTTTC
NA	once	TRBV29-1	TRBJ2-1	CSVAQGSGTEQFF	TGCAGCGTTGCGCAGGGGAGCGGGACTGAGCAGTTCTTC
NA	NA	TRBV2	TRBJ2-5	CASSDGRGETQYF	TGTGCCAGCAGTGATGGCCGGGGGGAGACCCAGTACTTC
TRBD1	NA	TRBV4-1	TRBJ2-7	CASSLGTGSAYEQYF	TGCGCCAGCAGCCTCGGGACAGGGTCCGCCTACGAGCAGTACTTC
TRBD1	once	TRBV5-4	TRBJ1-2	CASSRDREAPGGYTF	TGTGCCAGCAGCCGTGACAGGGAGGCTCCTGGTGGCTACACCTTC
TRBD2	NA	TRBV10-3	TRBJ2-1	CAISDNLGRGAPTDEQFF	TGTGCCATCAGCGACAATTTGGGGCGGGGGGCCCCTACGGATGAGCAGTTCTTC
NA	NA	TRBV7-3	TRBJ1-2	CASSPTGGAPIVGYTF	TGTGCCAGCAGCCCTACTGGGGGAGCGCCTATTGTCGGCTACACCTTC
TRBD1	NA	TRBV7-9	TRBJ2-7	CASTPDRGLGSYEQYF	TGTGCCAGCACCCCGGACAGGGGGCTAGGCTCCTACGAGCAGTACTTC